These 15 T cell receptor beta chains were all obtained from the same sample, sequenced in a study of cytomegalovirus exposure and HLA in healthy donors. Amplification used 60 Vbeta primers and 13 Jbeta primers. Assay: immunoSEQ multiplex PCR; the TCRdb copy retains only in-frame clones and omits some. This table holds some 170,000 clones, approximately 80% found once. Source material: PBMCs. These TCRs come from a man younger than 35 in good health and CMV-seropositive.

The V and J genes are TRBV5-6 and TRBJ1-6; 8 nucleotides line up with TRBD1. The germline V gene has CDR1 SGHDT and CDR2 YYEEEE. The ends lost 6 bases at V and 7 bases at J; junction bases unmatched: 12. The CDR3 sequence is 16 residues long. The CDR3 reads CASTARPTGENSPLHF. The CDR3 DNA reads TGTGCCAGCACCGCACGACCGACAGGGGAGAATTCACCCCTCCACTTT. Supplemented by reference TRBV5-6 and TRBJ1-6, the full variable domain reads DAGVTQSPTHLIKTRGQQVTLRCSPKSGHDTVSWYQQALGQGPQFIFQYYEEEERQRGNFPDRFSGHQFPNYSSELNVNALLLGDSALYLCASTARPTGENSPLHFGNGTRLTVT.

Worth noting for this clone: A read error may account for a junction end that differs from germline. This chain connects TRBV5-8 to TRBJ2-6; no firm D call. There are 15 residues in the CDR3. The V gene's germline CDR1 is SGHTS and CDR2 YDEGEE. The DNA of the CDR3 is TGTGCCAGCACCTTGCCAACTTTCCGGGCCAACGTCCTGACTTTC. Encoded protein: CASTLPTFRANVLTF.

This clone is medium-sized (0.01 to 0.1%) by share. J is TRBJ1-1 and V is TRBV6-6; D is unclear. CDR3 length: 15 residues. Deletions cut 8 bases from V and 0 bases from J, with 16 bases between. The germline V gene has CDR1 MNHNY and CDR2 SVGAGI (reference sequence). The CDR3 DNA follows: TGTGCCAGCGGGCCGGACGGACTTGTGAACACTGAAGCTTTCTTT. Its protein is CASGPDGLVNTEAFF.

J is TRBJ2-1 and V is TRBV30; 9 bases map to TRBD2. Germline V lookup: CDR1 GTSNPN, CDR2 SVGIG (reference sequence). V gave up 7 bases and J gave up 8 bases; unmatched junction bases: 12. The CDR3 is made up of 14 amino acids. CDR3 amino acids: CASSGWRGGHEQFF. The DNA of the CDR3 is TGTGCCTCCTCCGGATGGCGGGGGGGCCATGAGCAGTTCTTC.

The J gene is TRBJ1-2, the V gene TRBV30; TRBD1 might be the D (6 bases). Germline CDR1 and CDR2: GTSNPN and SVGIG (reference sequence). The CDR3 runs to 12 residues. The ends were cut back, 1 base at V and 4 bases at J, with 7 bases in the middle. The CDR3 DNA is TGTGCCTGGAGTGAACAGGGCTATGGCTACACCTTC. It encodes CAWSEQGYGYTF.

This chain links TRBV5-1 with TRBJ2-5; D is perhaps TRBD2 (7 bases). Germline values: CDR1 SGHRS, CDR2 YFSETQ. CDR3 length equals 16 residues. Trimming left V 0 bases short and J 1 base short, with 13 bases between. The CDR3 loop reads CASSLGGRGAQETQYF. The CDR3 DNA sequence: TGCGCCAGCAGCTTGGGGGGGAGGGGGGCCCAAGAGACCCAGTACTTC.

The chain uses TRBV27 and TRBJ2-1, with 7 bases fitting TRBD2. V lost 3 bases, J lost 10 bases, and 3 bases stayed unmatched. The germline V gene encodes CDR1 MNHEY and CDR2 SMNVEV (reference sequence). The CDR3 loop spans 12 amino acids. The CDR3 DNA reads TGTGCCAGCAGTTTGGGGGGGAGGGAGCAGTTCTTC. Translated, it gives CASSLGGREQFF.

Only a few counts were recorded for this clone. The chain carries TRBV6-4 and TRBJ1-6; D not certain. The CDR3 is 16 amino acids. Between the trimmed V and J ends, which lost 2 bases and 8 bases, there was a span of 16 bases. CDR1 and CDR2 (germline): MRHNA, SNTAGT. This chain's CDR3 is CASSDLYGFYYSPLHF. The CDR3 coding sequence is TGTGCCAGCAGTGACCTATACGGGTTTTACTATTCACCCCTCCACTTT.

The V call is TRBV11-1, the J call TRBJ2-3, with D hard to call. Germline loops: CDR1 SGHAT, CDR2 FQDESV (reference sequence). CDR3 size: 15 residues. The germline V and J ends were trimmed by 0 bases and 0 bases, with 7 bases remaining between them. CDR3 DNA: TGTGCCAGCAGCTTAGCCGCGGTTAGCACAGATACGCAGTATTTT. It specifies CASSLAAVSTDTQYF.

This chain uses TRBV7-2 with TRBJ2-7; 11 bases fit TRBD1. After removal of 4 bases from V and 6 bases from J, the junction contained 5 bases not matched to a gene. The CDR3 length is 14 residues. The germline V gene encodes CDR1 SGHTA and CDR2 FQGNSA. CDR3 amino acids: CASSSGQGGIEQYF. CDR3 nucleotide sequence: TGTGCCAGCAGCTCGGGACAGGGGGGAATCGAGCAGTACTTC.

V is TRBV6-1 and J is TRBJ1-5; TRBD1 agrees at 9 bases. Germline V gene lookup returns CDR1 MNHNS and CDR2 SASEGT. V dropped 0 bases and J dropped 4; count of bases not matched to a gene: 1. The CDR3 is 15 amino acids. CDR3 sequence reads: CASSEAGQGNQPQHF. CDR3 sequence (DNA): TGTGCCAGCAGTGAAGCGGGACAGGGTAATCAGCCCCAGCATTTT.

This clone was picked up a small number of times. The chain employs TRBV10-2 and TRBJ2-7; tentative D call: TRBD2 (5 bases). The CDR3 totals 14 residues. Germline CDR1 reads WSHSY; CDR2 reads SAAADI. V was shortened by 4 bases and J by 1 base, with 11 bases between the two germline ends. Written as DNA, the CDR3 is TGCGCCAGCAGTGTTGATAGCGAGTCCTACGAGCAGTACTTC. This gives the protein CASSVDSESYEQYF.

This clone was seen only a few times. J is TRBJ2-1 and V is TRBV6-5; perhaps TRBD2 as D (6 bases). The ends were cut back, 6 bases at V and 10 bases at J, with 19 bases in the middle. Germline V gene sequence: CDR1 MNHEY, CDR2 SVGAGI. The CDR3 consists of 14 residues. This CDR3 reads CASRPSGVLPEQFF. The CDR3 DNA reads TGTGCCAGCAGACCGTCGGGGGTACTCCCAGAGCAGTTCTTC.

The V gene is TRBV28, the J gene TRBJ2-5; a weak D match, TRBD1 (7 bases). CDR3 size: 13 residues. V was shortened by 3 bases and J by 9 bases, with 14 bases between the two germline ends. The V gene's germline CDR1 is MDHEN and CDR2 SYDVKM. The CDR3 nucleotides are TGTGCCAGCAGTTTCACCGACAGGGACTCCCAGTACTTC. This codes for CASSFTDRDSQYF.

The chain is built from TRBV10-3 and TRBJ2-1, with 10 bases identical to TRBD2. The CDR3 spans 16 residues. The V gene end was trimmed by 10 bases and the J gene end by 5 bases; junction bases not matched to a gene: 14. CDR1 and CDR2 from the germline V gene are ENHRY and SYGVKD. Written as DNA, the CDR3 is TGTGCCACCACGCCCTTATCGCTAGCGGGGGACAATGAGCAGTTCTTC. Amino acids: CATTPLSLAGDNEQFF.